This T cell receptor (beta chain) was profiled in a study of cytomegalovirus exposure and HLA in healthy donors. V lost 5 bases, J lost 2 bases, and 7 bases lay in between. The CDR3 length is 13 residues. Germline CDR1 SGHTA, CDR2 FQGNSA. Whole-study findings and limits: As a later analysis showed, a missense DCLRE1C variant was linked to trimming of TCR beta V- and J-genes.

The PCR used 60 Vbeta and 13 Jbeta primers. Generated by immunoSEQ multiplex PCR, the TCRdb table keeps only in-frame clones and is missing some. The repertoire holds some 160,000 clones, more than 80% seen once, with approximately 4% in the top ten. This clone was seen repeatedly, ten times or more. Its antigen is undetermined. The sequence was collected from a middle-aged woman in good health and CMV-seropositive. The chain links TRBV7-2 to TRBJ1-5, with D possibly TRBD1 on 5 matching bases. The material sequenced was PBMCs. The CDR3 bases are TGTGCCAGCAGCGACAGAGGCAATCAGCCCCAGCATTTT. Protein product: CASSDRGNQPQHF.